This TCR beta chain is drawn from a study of CD8+ T cells in alopecia areata. Turning to the study itself: Treatment of the treated patients consisted of oral tofacitinib, 5 to 10 mg twice daily.

The V and J ends lost 4 bases and 9 bases respectively, with 13 bases between them. This CDR3 comprises 12 residues. Germline CDR1 and CDR2: GTSNPN and SVGIG (reference sequence). Study-wide results and caveats: Sharing of TCR sequences between patients (possibly for HLA-related reasons) was less clear than in mice. Among the 100 top clones, expanded CD8+ clones, like scalp clonality, were significantly decreased by tofacitinib.

Sequencing templates came from extracted RNA that was reverse transcribed into cDNA. TCRdb's copy holds only in-frame clones and misses some; the assay was immunoSEQ multiplex PCR. The sample includes 190,000 or so clones, 55% to 75% of them seen just once. Points on this clone: Antigen specificity is unknown.

Treatment in this sample: oral pan-JAK inhibitor, 5-10 mg twice daily. PBMCs were stained for CD3, CD4 and CD8, and CD4+ and CD8+ T cells were sorted. This TCR derives from a human donor with alopecia areata. The specimen was CD4+ T cells sorted from blood, collected at week 24, from a patient treated with tofacitinib. V usage is TRBV30 and J usage is TRBJ2-4, with D perhaps TRBD1 (6 bases). This CDR3 reads CAWNRDTAIQYF. In nucleotides, the CDR3 is TGTGCCTGGAATCGGGACACGGCCATTCAGTACTTC.